The 4 T cell receptor beta chains reported below all come from one sample, sequenced in a study of brain T cells in children with intractable seizures. Measured with immunoSEQ multiplex PCR; TCRdb has only the in-frame clones, and not every one. Of approximately 110,000 clones listed, around 94% are singletons. The source material was peripheral blood, sampled at surgery. These receptors originate from a boy under two years old with hemimegalencephaly and intractable seizures.

The chain uses TRBV29-1 and TRBJ1-4; 7 nucleotides line up with TRBD1. From germline, CDR1 is SQVTM and CDR2 ANQGSEA. With 5 bases clipped from V and 11 bases from J, the junction kept 8 bases outside the gene matches. This CDR3 spans 12 amino acids. The CDR3 spells CSVSGTAGKLFF. The CDR3 coding sequence is TGCAGCGTTTCCGGGACAGCCGGGAAACTGTTTTTT.

The J gene is TRBJ1-2, the V gene TRBV7-9; D gene uncertain. Germline-derived CDR1 and CDR2 are SEHNR and FQNEAQ (reference sequence). This CDR3 has 16 residues. The ends were cut back, 3 bases at V and 2 bases at J, with 16 bases in the middle. CDR3 region: CASSFRSDGLNYGYTF. CDR3 coding DNA: TGTGCCAGCAGCTTTCGGTCGGACGGACTGAACTATGGCTACACCTTC.

Worth noting for this clone: Other DNA sequences in this sample translate to the same CDR3. The gene calls are TRBV9 and TRBJ2-1; 7 bases fit TRBD2. In germline, CDR1 is SGDLS, CDR2 YYNGEE. V was clipped by 0 bases and J by 4 bases; unmatched bases: 4. The CDR3 consists of 15 residues. The CDR3 reads CASSVASSGYNEQFF. The CDR3 DNA reads as TGTGCCAGCAGCGTAGCTTCTAGCGGATACAATGAGCAGTTCTTC.

The chain uses TRBV4-1 and TRBJ2-1; TRBD2 aligns across 11 bases. Germline values: CDR1 MGHRA, CDR2 YSYEKL. V lost 3 bases, J lost 6 bases, and 7 bases stayed unmatched. The CDR3 covers 16 residues. The chain's CDR3 is CASSHLLAGERNEQFF. In DNA form, the CDR3 reads TGCGCCAGCAGCCACTTACTAGCGGGAGAACGCAATGAGCAGTTCTTC.